Listed here are 32 T cell receptor beta chains from one sample, sequenced in a study of beta chain features in type 1 diabetes. The whole isolated RNA underwent reverse transcription, so sequencing captured expressed TCRB transcripts. TCRdb's copy holds only in-frame clones and misses some; the assay was immunoSEQ multiplex PCR. This table has about 250,000 clones, roughly an eighth appearing once. Material: naive CD4+ T cells from blood. These TCRs come from a woman aged 40 to 50 in good health.

This clone has just a few counts. The chain employs TRBV10-3 and TRBJ1-1; possible D gene TRBD1, 5 bases. Germline loops: CDR1 ENHRY, CDR2 SYGVKD. The CDR3 is 14 residues long. V was shortened by 2 bases and J by 0 bases, with 7 bases between the two germline ends. The CDR3 nucleotides are TGTGCCATCAGTGAGAACAGGTTGAACACTGAAGCTTTCTTT. Translating it yields CAISENRLNTEAFF.

The V call is TRBV7-9, the J call TRBJ1-1; unclear D gene. Trimming shortened V by 5 bases and J by 0 bases, and 10 bases separated the two germline ends. Germline-derived CDR1 and CDR2 are SEHNR and FQNEAQ (reference sequence). This CDR3 has 14 residues. CDR3 protein: CASSPIGVNTEAFF. CDR3 in DNA: TGTGCCAGCAGCCCCATCGGGGTGAACACTGAAGCTTTCTTT.

This clone turned up a few times. The chain joins TRBV2 to TRBJ1-5, with a weak D call TRBD1 (6 bases). This CDR3 has 13 residues. Germline V CDR1 and CDR2: SNHLY, FYNNEI. Trimming stripped 8 bases from V and 5 bases from J, with 13 bases between. CDR3 sequence: CASLGTLDQPQHF. The CDR3 coding sequence is TGTGCCAGCCTCGGGACACTGGATCAGCCCCAGCATTTT. Full variable domain (missing parts from reference TRBV2 and TRBJ1-5): EPEVTQTPSHQVTQMGQEVILRCVPISNHLYFYWYRQILGQKVEFLVSFYNNEISEKSEIFDDQFSVERPDGSNFTLKIRSTKLEDSAMYFCASLGTLDQPQHFGDGTRLSIL.

This rearrangement joins TRBV13 to TRBJ1-1, with D unresolved. The CDR3 has 13 amino acids. Germline CDR1 PRHDT, CDR2 FYEKMQ (reference sequence). V was cut by 5 bases and J by 6 bases, with 13 bases left in between. CDR3 DNA sequence: TGTGCCAGCAGCAGCTTACCGGGATCTGAAGCTTTCTTT. Protein: CASSSLPGSEAFF.

This clone was seen more than once but under ten times. This chain links TRBV7-2 with TRBJ1-5; D perhaps matches TRBD1 (5 bases). Per germline, CDR1 SGHTA and CDR2 FQGNSA. The CDR3 is 15 residues long. With 5 bases removed from V and 4 bases from J, the gap between germline ends came to 15 bases. The CDR3 sequence is CASSSYRTRNQPQHF. The DNA of the CDR3 is TGTGCCAGCAGCAGCTACAGGACGCGAAATCAGCCCCAGCATTTT.

The gene calls are TRBV28 and TRBJ1-2; 8 bases are a match to TRBD1. Trimming took 4 bases from V and 8 from J; bases not matched to a gene: 0. Germline V gives CDR1 MDHEN, CDR2 SYDVKM. This CDR3 has 11 residues. The CDR3 coding sequence is TGTGCCAGCAGTTCAGGGGGCGGCTACACCTTC. Its translation is CASSSGGGYTF.

The J gene is TRBJ1-5, the V gene TRBV5-1; no clear D. CDR1 is SGHRS, CDR2 YFSETQ, per germline. Trimming removed 0 bases at V and 2 bases at J, with 9 bases between. The CDR3 loop spans 15 amino acids. The chain's CDR3 is CASSLGGQGNQPQHF. The CDR3 nucleotides read TGCGCCAGCAGCTTGGGTGGTCAGGGCAATCAGCCCCAGCATTTT.

In its sample, this clone was seen a few times. The genes are TRBV13 and TRBJ1-5; D possibly corresponds to TRBD1 (6 bases). V was clipped by 5 bases and J by 6 bases, with 17 bases between them. The CDR3 totals 15 residues. Germline values: CDR1 PRHDT, CDR2 FYEKMQ (reference sequence). As DNA, the CDR3 is TGTGCCAGCAGCATGTCCAGGGGAACACGTCAGCCCCAGCATTTT. Protein product: CASSMSRGTRQPQHF.

This clone turned up a few times. The chain combines TRBV28 with TRBJ1-2; D might be TRBD1 (6 bases). Germline CDR1 reads MDHEN; CDR2 reads SYDVKM. CDR3 size: 17 residues. V was clipped by 7 bases and J by 2 bases, with 23 bases between them. CDR3 sequence (DNA): TGTGCCAGCACCATAAGGGGGACGCACCCCCCAAACTATGGCTACACCTTC. Residues: CASTIRGTHPPNYGYTF.

This clone was observed a handful of times. The CDR3: CASSGNYETQYF. DNA of the CDR3: TGTGCCAGCTCCGGAAACTACGAGACCCAGTACTTC. The chain uses TRBV18 and TRBJ2-5; D uncertain. V shed 6 bases and J shed 5 bases, with 10 bases lying between them. Germline V CDR1 and CDR2: KGHSH, LQKENI. The CDR3 has 12 amino acids.

The sample holds a few counts of this clone. The CDR3, as DNA: TGTGCCAGTAGCATACCGAGCGGGGGCACCACAGATACGCAGTATTTT. Translation gives CASSIPSGGTTDTQYF. The V gene is TRBV19, the J gene TRBJ2-3; 8 bases are shared with TRBD2. The CDR3 contains 16 residues. The V gene's germline CDR1 is LNHDA and CDR2 SQIVND (reference sequence). The V gene end was trimmed by 6 bases and the J gene end by 2 bases; junction bases not matched to a gene: 10.

V is TRBV7-2 and J is TRBJ2-2, with 8 bases aligning to TRBD2. Trimming took 5 bases from V and 0 from J; bases not matched to a gene: 5. This CDR3 has 16 amino acids. Looked up from germline, CDR1 is SGHTA and CDR2 is FQGNSA. CDR3 sequence (DNA): TGTGCCAGCAGCCTGGGACTAGGACCGAACACCGGGGAGCTGTTTTTT. This sequence encodes CASSLGLGPNTGELFF.

The V gene is TRBV18, the J gene TRBJ2-2; 7 bases match TRBD2. Germline V gene lookup returns CDR1 KGHSH and CDR2 LQKENI. V trimming: 0 bases; J trimming: 4 bases; junction bases outside the gene matches: 2. This CDR3 contains 15 residues. In DNA form, the CDR3 reads TGTGCCAGCTCACCACCAGCGGGACCCACCGGGGAGCTGTTTTTT. The encoded protein is CASSPPAGPTGELFF.

V is TRBV7-2 and J is TRBJ2-5; a weak D match, TRBD1 (5 bases). Germline V CDR1 and CDR2: SGHTA, FQGNSA. The V and J ends lost 3 bases and 9 bases respectively, with 20 bases between them. The CDR3 is 15 amino acids. CDR3 sequence: CASSLWTPWEVAQYF. The CDR3 region has the DNA TGTGCCAGCAGCTTGTGGACACCTTGGGAAGTGGCCCAGTACTTC.

This clone was observed a few times. V is TRBV4-3 and J is TRBJ2-3; tentative D call: TRBD1 (6 bases). The V gene lost 3 bases and the J gene lost 0 bases, with 13 bases spanning the gap. The germline CDR1 and CDR2 sequences are LGHNA and YSLEER. The CDR3 has 16 residues. The CDR3 loop is CASSQDRDTSTDTQYF. CDR3 DNA: TGCGCCAGCAGCCAGGACCGGGACACTAGCACAGATACGCAGTATTTT.

The chain recombines TRBV2 with TRBJ1-6; 9 bases map to TRBD1. The CDR3 sequence is 14 residues long. Trimming at V came to 6 bases and at J to 14 bases, leaving 11 bases not matched to a gene. Looked up from germline, CDR1 is SNHLY and CDR2 is FYNNEI. This CDR3 reads CASRAGTGMRALHF. Here the CDR3 DNA reads TGTGCCAGCAGGGCGGGGACAGGGATGAGGGCCCTCCACTTT.

This clone appeared a few times. V gene TRBV29-1 combines with J gene TRBJ1-2, with TRBD1 matching 9 bases. The CDR3 is 14 amino acids. Looked up from germline, CDR1 is SQVTM and CDR2 is ANQGSEA. For the CDR3, the DNA is TGCGGCCTGGGGGGACAGGGAAGATCCAATGGCTACACCTTC. Its translation: CGLGGQGRSNGYTF.

The genes are TRBV10-2 and TRBJ2-5; 7 bases are a match to TRBD2. The V gene end was trimmed by 2 bases and the J gene end by 1 base; junction bases not matched to a gene: 10. The CDR3 has 17 residues. Germline V gene sequence: CDR1 WSHSY, CDR2 SAAADI. CDR3 sequence reads: CASSETVAGVRQETQYF. In DNA form, the CDR3 reads TGCGCCAGCAGTGAGACGGTTGCGGGAGTCCGCCAAGAGACCCAGTACTTC.

This clone was detected only a few times. This sequence joins TRBV7-9 and TRBJ1-2; D unclear. The length of the CDR3 is 12 residues. Trimming cost V 3 bases and J 5 bases, with 7 bases left between them. Germline loops: CDR1 SEHNR, CDR2 FQNEAQ (reference sequence). This chain's CDR3 is CASSFEGYGYTF. The CDR3 bases are TGTGCCAGCAGCTTCGAGGGATATGGCTACACCTTC.

This clone was counted a few times. The rearrangement uses TRBV6-5 and TRBJ1-1; TRBD1 agrees at 7 bases. Unmatched junction bases numbered 3, after V lost 0 bases and J lost 5 bases. CDR1 and CDR2 from the germline V gene are MNHEY and SVGAGI. The CDR3 sequence is 14 residues long. The CDR3 bases are TGTGCCAGCAGTTACTCAGACAGGGAGACTGAAGCTTTCTTT. It encodes CASSYSDRETEAFF.

This clone was detected a few times. The V and J genes are TRBV19 and TRBJ1-2, with TRBD1 matching 8 bases. V trimming: 5 bases; J trimming: 1 base; junction bases outside the gene matches: 9. CDR1 is LNHDA and CDR2 is SQIVND in the germline V gene (reference sequence). This CDR3 is 16 amino acids long. For the CDR3, the DNA is TGTGCCAGTAGTGGTTTCCAGGGGGCGTATAACTATGGCTACACCTTC. Protein sequence: CASSGFQGAYNYGYTF.

The chain links TRBV7-2 to TRBJ2-5, with 8 bases aligning to TRBD1. The CDR3 runs to 15 residues. The V gene's germline CDR1 is SGHTA and CDR2 FQGNSA. Unmatched junction bases numbered 7, after V lost 5 bases and J lost 2 bases. In DNA, the CDR3 is TGTGCCAGCAGCCAAACAGGGGGTCAACAAGAGACCCAGTACTTC. Amino acids: CASSQTGGQQETQYF.

This clone was seen only a few times. V and J are TRBV4-3 and TRBJ1-2, with TRBD1 identical over 9 bases. V shed 2 bases and J 3 bases; nucleotides not matched to a gene: 10. The CDR3 sequence is 17 residues long. The germline V gene has CDR1 LGHNA and CDR2 YSLEER. CDR3 sequence reads: CASSQTFGTGPHYGYTF. CDR3 coding DNA: TGCGCCAGCAGCCAAACATTCGGGACAGGGCCCCACTATGGCTACACCTTC.

Comment on this clone: Within the sample, other DNA sequences also encode this same CDR3. V and J are TRBV5-1 and TRBJ1-5; 7 bases match TRBD1. With V trimmed by 2 bases and J by 2 bases, 1 base remained unmatched. The CDR3 has 14 residues. The germline V gene encodes CDR1 SGHRS and CDR2 YFSETQ. CDR3 sequence (DNA): TGCGCCAGCAGCTTTGGGACAGGCAATCAGCCCCAGCATTTT. It encodes CASSFGTGNQPQHF.

This clone was counted between two and nine times. The chain has TRBV7-2 and TRBJ1-5, with D unclear. With 3 bases removed from V and 8 bases from J, the gap between germline ends came to 11 bases. Germline-derived CDR1 and CDR2 are SGHTA and FQGNSA. There are 13 residues in the CDR3. CDR3 nucleotide sequence: TGTGCCAGCAGCTTTTCCGGGTTAAAGCCCCAGCATTTT. It yields the protein CASSFSGLKPQHF.

The gene calls are TRBV11-2 and TRBJ1-5; 7 bases fit TRBD1. There are 15 residues in the CDR3. CDR1 is SGHAT, CDR2 FQNNGV, per germline. V lost 4 bases and J lost 0; bases outside the gene matches: 3. CDR3 bases: TGTGCCAGCAGCTCGGGACAGAATAGCAATCAGCCCCAGCATTTT. Protein sequence: CASSSGQNSNQPQHF.

The rearrangement joins TRBV6-6 to TRBJ2-3; TRBD1 matches at 9 bases. The CDR3 contains 15 residues. J gave up 4 bases and V 6 bases, and 8 bases lay outside the gene matches. In germline, CDR1 is MNHNY, CDR2 SVGAGI (reference sequence). CDR3 sequence (DNA): TGTGCCAGCAGCGCGGGACAGGGAACGGCAGATACGCAGTATTTT. It is translated as CASSAGQGTADTQYF.

This clone was recorded a few times. V and J are TRBV4-1 and TRBJ2-1; 8 bases agree with TRBD2. The germline V gene encodes CDR1 MGHRA and CDR2 YSYEKL. The CDR3 is 15 residues long. V shed 2 bases and J 5 bases; nucleotides not matched to a gene: 5. The CDR3 sequence is CASSQSGGFNNEQFF. The CDR3 DNA sequence: TGCGCCAGCAGCCAAAGCGGGGGTTTTAACAATGAGCAGTTCTTC.

The genes are TRBV5-1 and TRBJ2-5, with a possible D match to TRBD1 (6 bases). CDR3 length equals 15 residues. Trimming took off 0 bases at V and 0 bases at J, with 9 bases between the two ends. CDR1 and CDR2 from the germline V gene are SGHRS and YFSETQ. In DNA, the CDR3 is TGCGCCAGCAGCTTGGGAGGGACATACCAAGAGACCCAGTACTTC. As protein: CASSLGGTYQETQYF.

The V and J genes are TRBV7-6 and TRBJ1-2; TRBD1 might be the D (6 bases). The V gene's germline CDR1 is SGHVS and CDR2 FNYEAQ. The V end lost 4 bases, the J end lost 4 bases, and 16 bases lay between the germline ends. The CDR3 sequence is 15 residues long. The CDR3 DNA sequence: TGTGCCAGCAGCTCTCTACAGGGATTGGGCTATGGCTACACCTTC. It codes for CASSSLQGLGYGYTF.

The chain combines TRBV2 with TRBJ2-7, with D possibly TRBD2 on 6 matching bases. CDR1 and CDR2 (germline): SNHLY, FYNNEI. The germline V and J ends were trimmed by 11 bases and 5 bases, with 16 bases remaining between them. CDR3 length: 12 residues. This CDR3 reads CAGGIGLNEQYF. In nucleotides, the CDR3 is TGTGCCGGAGGGATAGGCCTCAACGAGCAGTACTTC.

This clone was found many times. The rearrangement joins TRBV7-9 to TRBJ2-6, with D unclear. V was shortened by 0 bases and J by 6 bases, with 3 bases between the two germline ends. CDR1 is SEHNR and CDR2 is FQNEAQ in the germline V gene (reference sequence). The CDR3 is made up of 13 amino acids. As DNA, the CDR3 is TGTGCCAGCAGCTTAGCCTCGGCCAACGTCCTGACTTTC. Translated: CASSLASANVLTF.